A selection of T cell receptor beta chains follows, all from one sample in a study of response to subunit inactivated influenza vaccine. TCRdb processed the RT-PCR reads anew with MiXCR; each CDR3 protein has one entry. The profile covers roughly 700,000 distinct CDR3 sequences, with approximately 14% appearing a single time and roughly 6.4% taken by the ten largest. Specimen: PBMCs from blood, collected roughly 15 days before vaccination. These receptors came from a man aged 45-65 years who received an inactivated influenza vaccine. Each CDR3 is given without its conserved first and last residue. The D gene is left open where the match is weak.

v_call,j_call,d_call,cdr3_aa
TRBV12-3/TRBV12-4,TRBJ2-1,.,ASSSPADPYNEQF
TRBV3-1,TRBJ2-1,.,ASSRFDEQF
TRBV29-1,TRBJ1-2,.,SVVSDRPGYGYT
TRBV6-6,TRBJ1-1,.,ASTMGLNTEAF
TRBV10-3,TRBJ2-7,TRBD1,AISDLGQGDYEQY
TRBV28,TRBJ2-3,TRBD2,ASSRTSGHTQY
TRBV5-1,TRBJ2-3,.,ASSEGAFTDTQY
TRBV12-3/TRBV12-4,TRBJ1-3,.,ASREAGRNSGNTIY
TRBV15,TRBJ2-2,.,ATSRAADLGTGELF
TRBV4-3,TRBJ2-3,.,ASSLGGQPTDTQY
TRBV5-1,TRBJ1-1,TRBD1,ASSSYPGQGNTEAF
TRBV14,TRBJ2-2,.,ASSQEGFGTLTGELF
TRBV11-2,TRBJ2-1,TRBD2,ASSLSSSAGGLKSIVA
TRBV7-8,TRBJ2-2,TRBD2,ASSLAGAHLNTGELF
TRBV27,TRBJ1-6,TRBD1,ASRTDRANSPLH
TRBV7-3,TRBJ2-6,TRBD2,ASSLSGLGLSGANVLT
TRBV20-1,TRBJ1-5,.,SAREGTANQPQH
TRBV7-9,TRBJ2-1,.,ARQVDNEQF
TRBV7-9,TRBJ2-4,.,ASSLLLGQGKNIQY
TRBV20-1,TRBJ2-7,TRBD2,SASQLAGRIEQY
TRBV6-5,TRBJ2-1,TRBD1,ASSYSGTGAINEQF
TRBV15,TRBJ2-6,.,ATSDGTFNVLT
TRBV12-3/TRBV12-4,TRBJ2-1,.,ATKQGPNTHNEQF
TRBV9,TRBJ2-2,TRBD1,ASSPRTGFVGELF
TRBV7-9,TRBJ1-6,.,ASSFREINSPLH
TRBV5-1,TRBJ2-7,TRBD2,ASANSGGAYEQY